This entry features one TCR beta chain sequence. Its antigen is still unknown. 60 Vbeta and 13 Jbeta primers were used in PCR. In the authors' workflow: A later analysis tallied some 80 million unique TCR beta chains, around 10 million of them shared. Libraries were prepared by immunoSEQ multiplex PCR; TCRdb keeps only in-frame clonotypes and omits some of them. V and J calls and clone size are given by that table; D and trimming were obtained from the DNA. Altogether roughly 110,000 clones are present, more than 60% being singletons, with the ten largest covering 3.6%. The data stem from a study of cytomegalovirus exposure and HLA in healthy donors. Study-wide points: Most CMV-associated TCR beta chains appeared HLA-restricted in a later analysis. Only CMV serostatus was available as immune exposure information. A list of 150 to 200 TCR beta chains associated with cytomegalovirus was given.

Input material: PBMCs. The receptor's source is a man in his 60s in good health and CMV-seronegative.

The CDR3 region has the DNA TGTGCCAGCAGTTACTCCTGGGACAGTAGCACCGGGGAGCTGTTTTTT. This translates into CASSYSWDSSTGELFF. J is TRBJ2-2 and V is TRBV6-5, with 7 bases identical to TRBD1. Germline loops: CDR1 MNHEY, CDR2 SVGAGI. The trim removed 0 bases at V and 4 bases at J, leaving 5 bases unmatched. This CDR3 contains 16 residues.